This TCR beta chain appears in the sequencing data of a study of cytomegalovirus exposure and HLA in healthy donors. Study findings and constraints: It was confirmed in vitro that a few of the CMV-associated chains were specific for CMV antigens.

Regarding this clone: As yet, its antigen is unknown.

The PCR employed 60 Vbeta primers together with 13 Jbeta primers. Sequencing used immunoSEQ multiplex PCR; TCRdb keeps in-frame clones, though not all of them. This table has more than 95,000 clones, roughly 80% appearing once. The CDR3 runs to 13 residues. Trimming stripped 2 bases from V and 6 bases from J, with 8 bases between. Germline assignment: CDR1 SGHTA and CDR2 FQGTGA. Material: PBMCs. The rearrangement uses TRBV7-3 and TRBJ2-1; D is unresolved. This receptor was taken from a woman aged 40 to 50 in good health and CMV-seronegative. The DNA for the CDR3 is TGTGCCAGCAGCTTAGGGTCTAGCAATGAGCAGTTCTTC. Its translation is CASSLGSSNEQFF.